These T cell receptor beta chains were read from a single sample in a study of T cell changes during pregnancy in multiple sclerosis. The method was immunoSEQ multiplex PCR; TCRdb's version includes in-frame clones alone and lacks a portion of them. The repertoire holds 65,000 to 70,000 clones, about 90% seen once, with 2% to 2.5% in the top ten. The specimen was peripheral blood, collected in the first trimester of pregnancy. Receptors originate from a female donor with multiple sclerosis, enrolled in a pregnancy study. Each CDR3 is given with its conserved first and last residue. The D gene is left open where the match is weak. The listing skips clone size in some rows; elsewhere it reads once, few, many or a size class.

v_call	d_call	j_call	clone_size	cdr3_nt	cdr3_aa
TRBV28	NA	TRBJ2-5	NA	TGTGCCAGCAGTTTAGGGGGGGCTCAAGAGACCCAGTACTTC	CASSLGGAQETQYF
TRBV21-1	NA	TRBJ1-2	NA	TGTGCCAGCAGGGATCTGGGGGGGAGCGGCTACACCTTC	CASRDLGGSGYTF
TRBV6-6	NA	TRBJ2-5	NA	TGTGCCAGCAGTTACCTTAGAGAGACCCAGTACTTC	CASSYLRETQYF
TRBV7-2	NA	TRBJ1-6	NA	TGTGCCAGCAGCCTAGTTGTAGCGGGTAATTCACCCCTCCACTTT	CASSLVVAGNSPLHF
TRBV5-1	TRBD1	TRBJ2-7	NA	TGCGCCAGCAGCTTGGCTCCAGGGGGCGCCTACGAGCAGTACTTC	CASSLAPGGAYEQYF
TRBV19	NA	TRBJ1-3	once	TGTGCCAGTAGTCCCACCGGGTCCTCTGGAAACACCATATATTTT	CASSPTGSSGNTIYF
TRBV12-1	NA	TRBJ2-3	NA	TGTGCCAGCAGCCGGATGACTAGCGGGAGTATATACACAGATACGCAGTATTTT	CASSRMTSGSIYTDTQYF
TRBV6-1	NA	TRBJ2-7	NA	TGTGCCAGCAGTGGGAGGAGGGGGCTAGAATACGAGCAGTACTTC	CASSGRRGLEYEQYF
TRBV7-2	TRBD2	TRBJ2-5	NA	TGTGGCGCGCCAGTAGCGGGGGCTCAAGAGACCCAGTACTTC	CGAPVAGAQETQYF
TRBV29-1	NA	TRBJ1-5	NA	TGCAGCGTTGAAGCATCGGGGGATCAGCCCCAGCATTTT	CSVEASGDQPQHF
TRBV27	NA	TRBJ2-5	once	TGTGCCAGCAGTCCGACAGCGCGACAAGAGACCCAGTACTTC	CASSPTARQETQYF
TRBV20-1	NA	TRBJ2-5	NA	TGCAGTGCTGCCCGGGAGACCCAGTACTTC	CSAARETQYF
TRBV27	TRBD2	TRBJ2-1	NA	TGTGCCAGCAGTTTTAGGACTAGCGCCACCTCCTACAATGAGCAGTTCTTC	CASSFRTSATSYNEQFF
TRBV6-1	NA	TRBJ2-7	NA	TGTGCCGGTAGTGGGGCGTACGAGCAGTACTTC	CAGSGAYEQYF
TRBV11-2	TRBD1	TRBJ2-2	NA	TGTGCCAGCAGCTTCGGACAGGTTAACACCGGGGAGCTGTTTTTT	CASSFGQVNTGELFF
TRBV2	NA	TRBJ2-7	NA	TGTGCCAGCAGTGGGAGATACGAGCAGTACTTC	CASSGRYEQYF
TRBV10-3	NA	TRBJ1-2	NA	TGTGCCATCACCCCGGGAGGGATGTATGGCTACACCTTC	CAITPGGMYGYTF
TRBV18	TRBD2	TRBJ2-7	NA	TGTGCCAGCTCACCCAGGGAGGGGAGTATCATCGAGCAGTACTTC	CASSPREGSIIEQYF
TRBV6-5	NA	TRBJ2-7	medium-sized	TGTGCCAGCAGTACCTCTAGGTGGAGTCTCGAGCAGTACTTC	CASSTSRWSLEQYF
TRBV6-1	NA	TRBJ2-5	NA	TGTGCCAGCAGTGAAGGCGCTAGCGCAGGGACCCAGTACTTC	CASSEGASAGTQYF
TRBV2	TRBD1	TRBJ1-5	NA	TGTGCCAGCAGTGATCAGCGGACAGGGGGCCAGCCCCAGCATTTT	CASSDQRTGGQPQHF
TRBV21-1	NA	TRBJ1-3	NA	TGTGCCAGCAGCCATGAGGGGGAAAACACCATATATTTT	CASSHEGENTIYF
TRBV7-3	TRBD2	TRBJ2-5	NA	TGTGCCAGCAGCTTGCGGGGGGGGATAAGCGTGGAGACCCAGTACTTC	CASSLRGGISVETQYF
TRBV6-5	TRBD1	TRBJ1-2	NA	TGTGCCAGCAGTCGCAGACCGGGACAGAACTATGGCTACACCTTC	CASSRRPGQNYGYTF
TRBV2	NA	TRBJ1-1	NA	TGTGCCAGCAAGCCCGGGCGGGACGCCACATACACTGAAGCTTTCTTT	CASKPGRDATYTEAFF
TRBV5-1	NA	TRBJ2-7	NA	TGCGCCAGCAGCTTGGGGGCTAGCGTTAGCTCCTACGAGCAGTACTTC	CASSLGASVSSYEQYF
TRBV5-6	TRBD1	TRBJ1-6	NA	TGTGCCAGCAGCCGGGGCAGGGGGTTTGATTCACCCCTCCACTTT	CASSRGRGFDSPLHF
TRBV7-9	NA	TRBJ2-7	NA	TGTGCCAGCAGCTCTCTAAACTCCTACGAGCAGTACTTC	CASSSLNSYEQYF
TRBV29-1	NA	TRBJ2-1	NA	TGCAGCGTTGAAGATCTAGGGGTGGAACACAATGAGCAGTTCTTC	CSVEDLGVEHNEQFF
TRBV2	TRBD2	TRBJ2-3	NA	TGTGCCAGCAGTCCGGGACTAGCGGGGGGAGATACGCAGTATTTT	CASSPGLAGGDTQYF
TRBV7-8	NA	TRBJ1-1	NA	TGTGCCAGCAGCACTTCCCGACAGTCGCCTGAAGCTTTCTTT	CASSTSRQSPEAFF
TRBV23-1	TRBD2	TRBJ2-7	NA	TGCGCCCCGGGGACTAGTGGGTCCCGCTCCTACGAGCAGTACTTC	CAPGTSGSRSYEQYF
TRBV10-3	NA	TRBJ1-2	NA	TGTGCCATCAGTGATTCGGACAAAGCTAACTATGGCTACACCTTC	CAISDSDKANYGYTF
TRBV4-1	NA	TRBJ1-1	NA	TGCGCCAGCAGCAACAGGGCCCTTGGCACTGAAGCTTTCTTT	CASSNRALGTEAFF
TRBV5-8	TRBD2	TRBJ2-1	NA	TGTGCCAGCAGTTATAGCGGGAGCGCCTCCTACAATGAGCAGTTCTTC	CASSYSGSASYNEQFF
TRBV19	TRBD1	TRBJ2-1	NA	TGTGCCAGTAGTATTGCAGGGGGCATCAATGAGCAGTTCTTC	CASSIAGGINEQFF
TRBV27	TRBD2	TRBJ2-7	once	TGTGCCAGCAGTTTTACTAGCGGGAGCGGCGAGCAGTACTTC	CASSFTSGSGEQYF
TRBV9	TRBD2	TRBJ2-7	NA	TGTGCCAGCGGCCGGGGGGCCTACGAGCAGTACTTC	CASGRGAYEQYF
TRBV7-9	NA	TRBJ2-1	NA	TGTGCCAGCCCAGGTACCCACAATGAGCAGTTCTTC	CASPGTHNEQFF
TRBV28	TRBD2	TRBJ2-1	NA	TGTGCCAGCAGTCTACTAGCGGTAGGTGGGAATGAGCAGTTCTTC	CASSLLAVGGNEQFF
TRBV19	NA	TRBJ2-7	NA	TGTGCCAGTAGTATCAGGGCCTTTACCTACGAGCAGTACTTC	CASSIRAFTYEQYF
TRBV18	TRBD1	TRBJ1-2	NA	TGTGCCAGCTCACCTCCAGGGGGGTACTATGGCTACACCTTC	CASSPPGGYYGYTF
TRBV14	NA	TRBJ2-7	NA	TGTGCCAGTCGGGAAGCGGGCTCCTACGAGCAGTACTTC	CASREAGSYEQYF